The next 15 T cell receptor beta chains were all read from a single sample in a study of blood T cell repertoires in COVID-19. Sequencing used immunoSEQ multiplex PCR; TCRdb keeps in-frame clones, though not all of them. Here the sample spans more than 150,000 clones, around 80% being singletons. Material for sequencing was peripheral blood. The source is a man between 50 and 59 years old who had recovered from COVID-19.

CDR3 in amino acids: CATSDSRLAGGPEQFF. CDR3 nucleotide sequence: TGTGCCACCAGTGATTCGCGGCTAGCGGGAGGCCCAGAGCAGTTCTTC. This chain connects TRBV24-1 to TRBJ2-1; TRBD2 matches 11 bases. The germline V gene has CDR1 KGHDR and CDR2 SFDVKD. The CDR3 loop spans 16 amino acids. With V trimmed by 2 bases and J by 10 bases, 9 bases remained unmatched.

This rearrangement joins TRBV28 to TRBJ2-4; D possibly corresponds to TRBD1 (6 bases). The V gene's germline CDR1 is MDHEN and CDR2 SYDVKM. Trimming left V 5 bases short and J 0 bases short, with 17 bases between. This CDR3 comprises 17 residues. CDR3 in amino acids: CASSPLKQGLAKNIQYF. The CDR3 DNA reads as TGTGCCAGCAGTCCCCTAAAACAGGGTCTAGCCAAAAACATTCAGTACTTC.

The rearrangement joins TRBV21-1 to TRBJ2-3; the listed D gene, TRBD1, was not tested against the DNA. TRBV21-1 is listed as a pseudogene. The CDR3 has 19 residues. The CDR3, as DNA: TGTGCCAGCAGCAAATGTTTGGGGGCCATTGGCTTTTTTTTGGGTACGCAGTATTTT. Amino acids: CASSKCLGAIGFFLGTQYF.

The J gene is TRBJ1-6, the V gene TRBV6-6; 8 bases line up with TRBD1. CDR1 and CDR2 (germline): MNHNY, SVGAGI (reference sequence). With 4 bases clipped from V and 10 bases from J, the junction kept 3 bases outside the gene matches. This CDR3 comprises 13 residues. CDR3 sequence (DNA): TGTGCCAGCAGTTTAAACAGGGGGTCACCCCTCCACTTT. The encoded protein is CASSLNRGSPLHF.

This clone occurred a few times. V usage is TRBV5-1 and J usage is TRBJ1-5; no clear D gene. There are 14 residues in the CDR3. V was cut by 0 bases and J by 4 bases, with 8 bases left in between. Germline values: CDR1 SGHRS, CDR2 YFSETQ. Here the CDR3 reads CASSLDPINQPQHF. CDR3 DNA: TGCGCCAGCAGCTTGGATCCAATTAATCAGCCCCAGCATTTT.

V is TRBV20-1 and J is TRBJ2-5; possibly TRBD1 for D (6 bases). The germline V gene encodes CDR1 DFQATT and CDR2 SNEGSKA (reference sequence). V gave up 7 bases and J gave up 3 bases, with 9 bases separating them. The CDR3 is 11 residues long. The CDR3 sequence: CSGQAKETQYF. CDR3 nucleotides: TGCAGTGGACAGGCGAAAGAGACCCAGTACTTC.

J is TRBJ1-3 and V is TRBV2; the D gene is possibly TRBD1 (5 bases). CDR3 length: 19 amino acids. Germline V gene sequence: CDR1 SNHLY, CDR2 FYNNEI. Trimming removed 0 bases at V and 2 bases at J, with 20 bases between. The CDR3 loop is CASSEALNRQISTGNTIYF. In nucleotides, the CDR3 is TGTGCCAGCAGTGAAGCCCTAAACCGACAGATTTCCACTGGAAACACCATATATTTT. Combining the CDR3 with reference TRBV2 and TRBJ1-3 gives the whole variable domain EPEVTQTPSHQVTQMGQEVILRCVPISNHLYFYWYRQILGQKVEFLVSFYNNEISEKSEIFDDQFSVERPDGSNFTLKIRSTKLEDSAMYFCASSEALNRQISTGNTIYFGEGSWLTVV.

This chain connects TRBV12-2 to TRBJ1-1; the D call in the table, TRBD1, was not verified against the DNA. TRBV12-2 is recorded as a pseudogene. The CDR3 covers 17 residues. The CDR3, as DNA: TGTGCAAGTCGCTTCCCCGCACTTGGACAGGTGGGAACTGAAGCTTTCTTT. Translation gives CASRFPALGQVGTEAFF.

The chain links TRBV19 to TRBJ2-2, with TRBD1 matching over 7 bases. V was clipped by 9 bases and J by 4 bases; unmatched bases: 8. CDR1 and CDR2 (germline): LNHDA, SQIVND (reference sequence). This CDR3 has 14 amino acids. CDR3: CASRQGLLTGELFF. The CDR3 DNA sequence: TGTGCCAGCAGACAGGGCCTTCTCACCGGGGAGCTGTTTTTT.

The CDR3 DNA reads as TGTGCCAGCAGCGTCACAGCTACCTATAATTCACCCCTCCACTTT. This codes for CASSVTATYNSPLHF. The V gene is TRBV9, the J gene TRBJ1-6, with D unresolved. The CDR3 length is 15 residues. Germline values: CDR1 SGDLS, CDR2 YYNGEE. V was clipped by 2 bases and J by 2 bases, with 8 bases between them.

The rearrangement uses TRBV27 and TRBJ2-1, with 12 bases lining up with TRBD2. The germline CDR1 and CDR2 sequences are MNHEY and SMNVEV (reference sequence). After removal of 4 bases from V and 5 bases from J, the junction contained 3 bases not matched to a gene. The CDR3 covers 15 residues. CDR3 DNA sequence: TGTGCCAGCAGTTGGAGGACTAGCGGGGACAATGAGCAGTTCTTC. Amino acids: CASSWRTSGDNEQFF.

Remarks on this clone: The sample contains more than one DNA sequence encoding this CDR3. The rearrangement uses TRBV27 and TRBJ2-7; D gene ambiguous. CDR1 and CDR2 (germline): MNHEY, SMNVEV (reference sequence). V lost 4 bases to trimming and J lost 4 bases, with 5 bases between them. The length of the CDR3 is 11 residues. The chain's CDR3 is CASSSLYEQYF. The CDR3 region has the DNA TGTGCCAGCAGTTCCCTTTACGAGCAGTACTTC.

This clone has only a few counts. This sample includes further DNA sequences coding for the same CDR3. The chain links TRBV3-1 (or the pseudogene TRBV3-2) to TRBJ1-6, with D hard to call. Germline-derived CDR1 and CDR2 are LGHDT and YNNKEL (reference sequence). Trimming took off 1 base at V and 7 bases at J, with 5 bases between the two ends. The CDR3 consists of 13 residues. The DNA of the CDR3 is TGTGCCAGCAGCCAAGGGAGGAATTCACCCCTCCACTTT. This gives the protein CASSQGRNSPLHF.

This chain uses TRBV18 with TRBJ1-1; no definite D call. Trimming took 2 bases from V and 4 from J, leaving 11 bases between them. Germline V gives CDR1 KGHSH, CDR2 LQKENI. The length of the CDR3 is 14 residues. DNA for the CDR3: TGTGCCAGCTCACCATTACTCGGGGTCACTGAAGCTTTCTTT. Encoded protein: CASSPLLGVTEAFF. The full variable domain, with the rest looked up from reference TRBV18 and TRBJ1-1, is NAGVMQNPRHLVRRRGQEARLRCSPMKGHSHVYWYRQLPEEGLKFMVYLQKENIIDESGMPKERFSAEFPKEGPSILRIQQVVRGDSAAYFCASSPLLGVTEAFFGQGTRLTVV.

CDR3 DNA: TGTGCCAGCAGTGCCCGCAGGGGAGGGATCTATGGCTACACCTTC. As protein: CASSARRGGIYGYTF. The genes are TRBV27 and TRBJ1-2, with TRBD1 as a possible D gene (6 bases). Trimming removed 5 bases at V and 4 bases at J, with 17 bases between. Germline V lookup: CDR1 MNHEY, CDR2 SMNVEV (reference sequence). CDR3 length: 15 amino acids.